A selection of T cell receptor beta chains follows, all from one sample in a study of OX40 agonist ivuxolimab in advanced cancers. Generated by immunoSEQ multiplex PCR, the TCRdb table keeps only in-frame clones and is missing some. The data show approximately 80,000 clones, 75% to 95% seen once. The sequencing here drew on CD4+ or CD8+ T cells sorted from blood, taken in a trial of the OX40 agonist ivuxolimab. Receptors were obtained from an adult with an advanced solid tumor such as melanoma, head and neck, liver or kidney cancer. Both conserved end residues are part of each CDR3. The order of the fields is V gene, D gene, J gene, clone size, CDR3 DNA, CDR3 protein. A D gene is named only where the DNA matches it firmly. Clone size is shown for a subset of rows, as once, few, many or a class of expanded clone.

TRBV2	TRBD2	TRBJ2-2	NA	TGTGCCAGCACCCAACTAGCGGGCTATATTGGGGAGCTGTTTTTT	CASTQLAGYIGELFF
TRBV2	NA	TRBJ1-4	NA	TGTGCCAGCACATCAGGGTCAAATGAAAAACTGTTTTTT	CASTSGSNEKLFF
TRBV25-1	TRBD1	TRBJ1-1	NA	TGTGCCAGCAGTTTCGCAGGGGGCACTGAAGCTTTCTTT	CASSFAGGTEAFF
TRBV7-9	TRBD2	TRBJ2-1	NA	TGTGCCAGCAGCGAGAGCGGGAGTCGGTACAATGAGCAGTTCTTC	CASSESGSRYNEQFF
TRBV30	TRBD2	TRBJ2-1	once	TGTGCCTGGAGGGCTAGCGGGGGGGCGAGAGGGGATGAGCAGTTCTTC	CAWRASGGARGDEQFF
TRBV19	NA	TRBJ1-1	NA	TGTGCCAGTAGTAACCGTACCCTTGGGAACAAAGACACTGAAGCTTTCTTT	CASSNRTLGNKDTEAFF
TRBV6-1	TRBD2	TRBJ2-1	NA	TGTGCCAGCAGGGGAGGAGCGGGGGCCGACAATGAGCAGTTCTTC	CASRGGAGADNEQFF
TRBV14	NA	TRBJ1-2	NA	TGTGCCAGCAGCCAAGTTAGCAGGGCCTATGGCTACACCTTC	CASSQVSRAYGYTF
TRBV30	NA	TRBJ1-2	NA	TGTGCCTGGCGAGGCGCGGGGGTGGGCTATGGCTACACCTTC	CAWRGAGVGYGYTF
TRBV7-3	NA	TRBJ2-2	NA	TGTGCCAGCAGCCCCGACAGGTTTGAAACCGGGGAGCTGTTTTTT	CASSPDRFETGELFF
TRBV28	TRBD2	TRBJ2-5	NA	TGTGCCATCCAACAGCGGGGGGGAGGTTGGGAGACCCAGTACTTC	CAIQQRGGGWETQYF